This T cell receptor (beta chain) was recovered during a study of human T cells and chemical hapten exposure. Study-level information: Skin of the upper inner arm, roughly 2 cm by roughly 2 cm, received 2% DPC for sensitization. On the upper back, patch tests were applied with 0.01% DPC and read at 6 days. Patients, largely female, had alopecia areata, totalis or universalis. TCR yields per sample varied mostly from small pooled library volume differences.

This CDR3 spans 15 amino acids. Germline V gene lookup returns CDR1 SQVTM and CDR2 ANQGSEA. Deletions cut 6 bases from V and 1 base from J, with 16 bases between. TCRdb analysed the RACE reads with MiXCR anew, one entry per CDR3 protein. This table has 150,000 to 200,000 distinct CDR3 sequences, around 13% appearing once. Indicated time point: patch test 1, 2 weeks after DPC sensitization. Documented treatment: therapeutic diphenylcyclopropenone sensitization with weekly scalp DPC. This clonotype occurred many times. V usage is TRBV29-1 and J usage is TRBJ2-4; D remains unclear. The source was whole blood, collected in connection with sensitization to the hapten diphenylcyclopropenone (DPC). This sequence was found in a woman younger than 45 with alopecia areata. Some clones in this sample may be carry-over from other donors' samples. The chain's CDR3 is CSVLIRDLAKNIQYF. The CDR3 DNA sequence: TGCAGCGTCCTTATTAGGGATCTCGCCAAAAACATTCAGTACTTC.